This T cell receptor (beta chain) was observed in a study of T cell responses to AZD1222 COVID-19 vaccine. A remark on this clone: Its antigen is unidentified.

Assay used: immunoSEQ multiplex PCR; TCRdb lists only in-frame clones, some missing. This sample has approximately 140,000 clones, with 90% found just once. CDR1 and CDR2 (germline): SGHNT, YYREEE (reference sequence). After removal of 4 bases from V and 5 bases from J, the junction contained 3 bases not matched to a gene. The CDR3 loop spans 13 amino acids. Second doses were pooled across both intervals (about 4 or about 12 weeks). General study findings and limits: Spike-wide coverage was observed for vaccine-associated CD4 TCRs, with dominant responses at 160-218 and 743-854. None of the repertoires were sampled until the peak T cell response had passed. Donors were chiefly white British, with a greater number of females, and clonal diversity was perhaps underestimated.

Sample: peripheral blood, taken 28 days after the second AZD1222 dose. The chain uses TRBV5-4 and TRBJ2-1; TRBD1 aligns across 7 bases. The receptor's source is an adult who received the AZD1222 COVID-19 vaccine. CDR3 DNA sequence: TGTGCCAGCAGCCGTGGACAGGACAATGAGCAGTTCTTC. This gives the protein CASSRGQDNEQFF.